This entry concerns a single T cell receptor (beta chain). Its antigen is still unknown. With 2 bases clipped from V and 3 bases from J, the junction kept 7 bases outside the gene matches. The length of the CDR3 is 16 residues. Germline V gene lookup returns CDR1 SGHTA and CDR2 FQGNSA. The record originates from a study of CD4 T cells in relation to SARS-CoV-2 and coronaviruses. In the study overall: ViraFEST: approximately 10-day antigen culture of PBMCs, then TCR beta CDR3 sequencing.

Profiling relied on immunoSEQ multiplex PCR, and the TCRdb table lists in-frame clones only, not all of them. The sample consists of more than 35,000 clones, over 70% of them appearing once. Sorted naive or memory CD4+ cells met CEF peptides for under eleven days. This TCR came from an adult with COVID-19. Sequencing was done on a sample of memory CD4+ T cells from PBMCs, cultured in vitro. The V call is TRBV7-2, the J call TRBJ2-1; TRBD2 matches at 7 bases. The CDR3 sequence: CASSLQAGGSYNEQFF. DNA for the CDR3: TGTGCCAGCAGCTTACAGGCCGGCGGGAGCTACAATGAGCAGTTCTTC.